A selection of T cell receptor beta chains follows, all from one sample in a study of beta chain features in type 1 diabetes. Only in-frame clones appear in the TCRdb table, and some are missing; sequencing was by immunoSEQ multiplex PCR. The sample carries 38,000 or so clones, roughly two thirds recorded once. What was sequenced was Tregs from blood. These receptors came from a woman aged 30 to 39 in good health. Each CDR3 is given with its conserved first and last residue. A D gene is named only where the DNA matches it firmly. Part of the rows lack a size; the others show once, few, many or a class for expanded clones.

v_call	clone_size	d_call	j_call	cdr3_aa	cdr3_nt
TRBV5-1	NA	NA	TRBJ2-6	CASSLEAAGSGANVLTF	TGCGCCAGCAGCTTGGAGGCAGCGGGCTCTGGGGCCAACGTCCTGACTTTC
TRBV7-2	NA	NA	TRBJ2-3	CASSLATGRRGTDTQYF	TGTGCCAGCAGCTTAGCGACAGGGAGGCGTGGGACAGATACGCAGTATTTT
TRBV19	NA	NA	TRBJ1-5	CASSTDNRYSNQPQHF	TGTGCCAGTAGTACCGACAACCGCTATAGCAATCAGCCCCAGCATTTT
TRBV19	medium-sized	TRBD2	TRBJ2-1	CASSIRGLSGRNEQFF	TGTGCCAGTAGTATAAGGGGACTGAGCGGGAGAAATGAGCAGTTCTTC
TRBV2	NA	TRBD2	TRBJ2-7	CASRAGEGFYEQYF	TGTGCCAGCAGAGCGGGAGAGGGTTTCTACGAGCAGTACTTC
TRBV9	NA	NA	TRBJ2-1	CASSGHSLYNEQFF	TGTGCCAGCAGCGGCCATAGCCTCTACAATGAGCAGTTCTTC
TRBV29-1	NA	NA	TRBJ2-7	CSVESPPYEQYF	TGCAGCGTTGAGAGCCCCCCCTACGAGCAGTACTTC
TRBV29-1	NA	TRBD2	TRBJ2-7	CSITHSGTRSEQYF	TGCAGCATTACTCATAGCGGGACCCGTTCCGAGCAGTACTTC
TRBV6-5	NA	NA	TRBJ2-3	CASSYSRLARDTQYF	TGTGCCAGCAGTTACTCTCGCCTCGCCAGAGATACGCAGTATTTT
TRBV7-8	NA	NA	TRBJ2-1	CASSSLGGGNEQFF	TGTGCCAGCAGCTCCTTGGGGGGTGGGAATGAGCAGTTCTTC
TRBV7-9	NA	NA	TRBJ2-1	CASRRAEGGNEQFF	TGTGCCAGCAGAAGAGCGGAAGGCGGCAATGAGCAGTTCTTC
TRBV6-6	NA	NA	TRBJ2-1	CASSYSGARNHEQFF	TGTGCCAGCAGTTACTCAGGGGCCCGTAACCATGAGCAGTTCTTC
TRBV7-9	NA	TRBD1	TRBJ2-1	CASSPLAGTGAYNEQFF	TGTGCCAGCAGCCCACTCGCCGGGACAGGAGCCTACAATGAGCAGTTCTTC
TRBV6-1	NA	NA	TRBJ2-5	CASSEVATAERTQYF	TGTGCCAGCAGTGAAGTCGCTACAGCTGAGAGGACCCAGTACTTC
TRBV18	NA	TRBD1	TRBJ2-3	CASSPGQGADTQYF	TGTGCCAGCTCACCAGGACAGGGCGCAGATACGCAGTATTTT
TRBV7-8	NA	NA	TRBJ2-5	CASSLSREETQYF	TGTGCCAGCAGCCTGTCTAGAGAAGAGACCCAGTACTTC
TRBV6-1	few	TRBD1	TRBJ1-3	CASRPGGGNTIYF	TGTGCCAGCAGGCCAGGGGGTGGAAACACCATATATTTT
TRBV29-1	NA	TRBD1	TRBJ2-3	CSVRRTGGWSDTQYF	TGCAGCGTAAGAAGGACAGGGGGCTGGTCAGATACGCAGTATTTT
TRBV2	NA	NA	TRBJ1-2	CASSEGSGYTF	TGTGCCAGCAGTGAGGGCAGTGGCTACACCTTC
TRBV7-9	NA	TRBD1	TRBJ2-7	CASGKQGAYEQYF	TGTGCCAGCGGTAAACAGGGGGCCTACGAGCAGTACTTC
TRBV5-4	NA	TRBD2	TRBJ2-7	CASSTGLAGVYEQYF	TGTGCCAGCAGCACGGGACTAGCGGGAGTCTACGAGCAGTACTTC
TRBV9	few	NA	TRBJ2-7	CASSTSSGTHYEQYF	TGTGCCAGCAGCACGTCTTCAGGTACCCACTACGAGCAGTACTTC
TRBV7-2	NA	NA	TRBJ2-7	CASSLTSYEQYF	TGTGCCAGCAGTCTGACTAGCTACGAGCAGTACTTC
TRBV2	NA	NA	TRBJ2-7	CASTNPGYEQYF	TGTGCCAGCACCAACCCGGGCTACGAGCAGTACTTC
TRBV20-1	NA	NA	TRBJ1-1	CSARRSTEAFF	TGCAGTGCTAGACGTAGCACTGAAGCTTTCTTT
TRBV28	NA	TRBD2	TRBJ2-1	CASPPPGRALKQFF	TGTGCCAGCCCTCCACCCGGGAGGGCCTTGAAGCAGTTCTTC
TRBV13	NA	NA	TRBJ2-6	CASSFWGSGANVLTF	TGTGCCAGCAGCTTCTGGGGCTCCGGGGCCAACGTCCTGACTTTC
TRBV30	NA	NA	TRBJ2-2	CAWRGQGGTGELFF	TGTGCCTGGAGGGGGCAGGGGGGCACCGGGGAGCTGTTTTTT
TRBV7-2	NA	TRBD2	TRBJ2-3	CASRRLAGFADTQYF	TGTGCCAGCAGGCGACTAGCGGGATTCGCAGATACGCAGTATTTT
TRBV7-2	NA	TRBD1	TRBJ2-7	CASSRPRGYEDEQYF	TGTGCCAGCAGCCGTCCCAGGGGGTATGAGGACGAGCAGTACTTC
TRBV7-9	few	NA	TRBJ2-1	CASSFFDTGIYNEQFF	TGTGCCAGCAGCTTCTTCGACACGGGGATCTACAATGAGCAGTTCTTC
TRBV7-2	NA	TRBD1	TRBJ1-1	CASSSRQGMGTEAFF	TGTGCCAGCAGCTCAAGACAGGGGATGGGCACTGAAGCTTTCTTT
TRBV20-1	NA	NA	TRBJ2-1	CSARESGLLFF	TGCAGTGCTAGAGAGTCAGGTCTCCTGTTCTTC
TRBV4-1	NA	NA	TRBJ2-1	CASSQDLVRAPYNEQFF	TGCGCCAGCAGCCAAGACCTAGTCCGTGCGCCCTACAATGAGCAGTTCTTC
TRBV5-4	NA	NA	TRBJ2-1	CASSQKKGNNEQFF	TGTGCCAGCAGCCAAAAGAAGGGGAACAATGAGCAGTTCTTC
TRBV25-1	NA	NA	TRBJ1-1	CASSNMNTEAFF	TGTGCCAGCAGTAACATGAACACTGAAGCTTTCTTT
TRBV7-2	once	TRBD2	TRBJ2-7	CASSQTSGGPYEQYF	TGTGCCAGCAGCCAAACTAGCGGGGGCCCCTACGAGCAGTACTTC
TRBV28	NA	NA	TRBJ1-1	CASQPIRGTEAFF	TGTGCCAGCCAGCCTATCCGGGGCACTGAAGCTTTCTTT
TRBV29-1	NA	TRBD2	TRBJ2-5	CSVEAFFGGSSGWGSETQYF	TGCAGCGTTGAAGCGTTTTTCGGGGGGTCCAGCGGATGGGGTTCAGAGACCCAGTACTTC
TRBV7-2	once	NA	TRBJ2-7	CASSPRPAGENYEQYF	TGTGCCAGCAGCCCTCGCCCCGCAGGGGAAAACTACGAGCAGTACTTC
TRBV28	NA	NA	TRBJ2-1	CASSFHSGPLGNEQFF	TGTGCCAGCAGTTTTCATAGCGGACCTTTAGGGAATGAGCAGTTCTTC
TRBV6-5	few	NA	TRBJ2-7	CASSYVGGSHEQYF	TGTGCCAGCAGTTACGTAGGTGGGAGCCACGAGCAGTACTTC
TRBV19	NA	NA	TRBJ1-1	CASSTRGFSGVMNTEAFF	TGTGCCAGTAGTACCCGGGGTTTCTCCGGGGTGATGAACACTGAAGCTTTCTTT
TRBV9	NA	TRBD2	TRBJ2-1	CASSRTSGRVLYNEQFF	TGTGCCAGCAGCCGGACTAGCGGGAGGGTTCTCTACAATGAGCAGTTCTTC
TRBV5-1	NA	TRBD1	TRBJ2-4	CASGQGAGIQYF	TGCGCCAGCGGACAGGGGGCGGGCATTCAGTACTTC
TRBV18	NA	TRBD2	TRBJ2-5	CASSPQTGGPETQYF	TGTGCCAGCTCACCACAGACGGGAGGCCCAGAGACCCAGTACTTC